This T cell receptor beta chain stems from a study of T cells in Graves' hyperthyroidism and ophthalmopathy. CDR1 is MDHEN, CDR2 SYDVKM, per germline. V lost 6 bases and J 4 bases, leaving 16 bases between the germline ends. The CDR3 totals 14 residues. RNA transcripts gave rise to amplified TCR beta CDR3 regions. The HTBI primer set served for first-round RT-PCR of the TCR CDR3. TCRdb re-derived calls from the multiplex PCR reads in MiXCR, one entry per CDR3 protein. In the table there are 270,000 or so distinct CDR3 sequences, less than 30% of which are singletons. Study results and limitations: Ophthalmopathy cases were set apart from stable hyperthyroidism by a 13 V-J model.

Uncontrolled infection, other autoimmune disease, pregnancy or lactation excluded patients. Comment on this clonotype: The antigen remains unidentified.

V usage is TRBV28 and J usage is TRBJ2-7, with D perhaps matching TRBD1 (6 bases). This clonotype was sampled from a man in his forties with Graves' hyperthyroidism that later progressed to Graves' ophthalmopathy. The sample comprised blood. For the CDR3, the DNA is TGTGCCAGCAGCTTGACAGGAGAGGGATACGAGCAGTACTTC. This encodes CASSLTGEGYEQYF. The full variable domain, completed using reference TRBV28 and TRBJ2-7, is DVKVTQSSRYLVKRTGEKVFLECVQDMDHENMFWYRQDPGLGLRLIYFSYDVKMKEKGDIPEGYSVSREKKERFSLILESASTNQTSMYLCASSLTGEGYEQYFGPGTRLTVT.